These 17 T cell receptor beta chains came from one sample sequenced in a study of Ad26.COV2.S vaccination and SARS-CoV-2 variants. Some clones are missing from TCRdb's copy, which holds only in-frame ones; the method was immunoSEQ multiplex PCR. The sample yields hundreds of thousands of clones, around 90% seen once. Sample treatment: about 20 received Ad26.COV2.S at low or high dose, single or two shots; several received placebo; per-sample allocation not given. Sampling was performed 63 days after the first vaccine or placebo injection. The sequencing used peripheral blood, collected in a trial of Ad26.COV2.S vaccine versus placebo. The source of these receptors is a person aged 18 to 65 who received the Ad26.COV2.S COVID-19 vaccine or a placebo.

The genes are TRBV9 and TRBJ2-1, with D uncertain. Germline V gives CDR1 SGDLS, CDR2 YYNGEE. The CDR3 runs to 15 residues. The germline V and J ends were trimmed by 4 bases and 0 bases, with 11 bases remaining between them. This CDR3 reads CASSPLFGSYNEQFF. The CDR3 DNA reads TGTGCCAGCAGCCCACTATTCGGCTCCTACAATGAGCAGTTCTTC.

This chain uses TRBV30 with TRBJ2-7, with D possibly TRBD2 on 6 matching bases. This CDR3 comprises 14 residues. V gave up 4 bases and J gave up 3 bases, with 16 bases separating them. CDR1 is GTSNPN, CDR2 SVGIG, per germline (reference sequence). The CDR3 DNA reads TGTGCCTGGAAGAGGGACTCGTTCCACTACGAGCAGTACTTC. As protein: CAWKRDSFHYEQYF.

The chain links TRBV12-3 or TRBV12-4 to TRBJ1-2; D is unresolved. The CDR3 extends over 12 amino acids. Trimming pared 6 bases from V and 5 bases from J, leaving 10 bases between. This CDR3 reads CASSRSGYGYTF. CDR3 sequence (DNA): TGTGCCAGCAGCAGATCTGGGTATGGCTACACCTTC.

In DNA form, the CDR3 reads TGTGCCAGCAGCCAAGACCCAATTCTGGGTGAGCAGTTCTTC. As protein: CASSQDPILGEQFF. V and J are TRBV3-1 (or the pseudogene TRBV3-2) and TRBJ2-1; no firm D call. Germline CDR1 reads LGHDT; CDR2 reads YNNKEL (reference sequence). V was pared by 0 bases and J by 9 bases, with 12 bases between. This CDR3 region has 14 residues.

The table lists this clone with a count of one. This chain joins TRBV6-5 and TRBJ2-7; TRBD2 aligns across 10 bases. Germline assignment: CDR1 MNHEY and CDR2 SVGAGI. The V and J ends lost 6 bases and 5 bases, in that order; junction bases with no gene match: 10. This CDR3 has 15 amino acids. The CDR3 DNA is TGTGCCAGCAGGCCATTAGCGGGAGGAGGAGACGAGCAGTACTTC. As protein: CASRPLAGGGDEQYF.

The J gene is TRBJ1-2, the V gene TRBV5-6; D uncertain. The V and J ends lost 0 bases and 7 bases respectively, with 10 bases between them. From germline, CDR1 is SGHDT and CDR2 YYEEEE. The CDR3 extends over 13 amino acids. The CDR3 nucleotides read TGTGCCAGCAGCTTGGTGGGGTTGGGTGGCTACACCTTC. Amino acid sequence: CASSLVGLGGYTF.

Remarks on this clone: This specimen includes other DNA sequences encoding the same CDR3. The chain uses TRBV18 and TRBJ1-1; D remains unclear. In germline, CDR1 is KGHSH, CDR2 LQKENI. The CDR3 has 13 residues. V was cut by 2 bases and J by 1 base, with 5 bases left in between. Here the CDR3 reads CASSPDQNTEAFF. The CDR3 DNA follows: TGTGCCAGCTCACCAGATCAGAACACTGAAGCTTTCTTT.

The rearrangement links TRBV14 to TRBJ2-7, with TRBD1 identical over 8 bases. The CDR3 loop spans 16 amino acids. Germline CDR1 and CDR2: SGHDN and FVKESK. V was pared by 3 bases and J by 4 bases, with 11 bases of the junction left unmatched. This chain's CDR3 is CASSHFTDRGSYEQYF. The CDR3 region has the DNA TGTGCCAGCAGCCATTTTACCGACAGGGGAAGTTACGAGCAGTACTTC.

This sequence joins TRBV9 and TRBJ1-1; TRBD1 might be the D (5 bases). Germline CDR1 reads SGDLS; CDR2 reads YYNGEE. Trimming took 4 bases from V and 5 from J, leaving 12 bases between them. The CDR3 spans 13 residues. CDR3 in DNA: TGTGCCAGCAGCCCTCAGGGTCGGACTGAAGCTTTCTTT. Its protein product is CASSPQGRTEAFF.

This clone was counted a single time. This sequence joins TRBV7-3 and TRBJ2-3; D not certain. Germline CDR1 and CDR2: SGHTA and FQGTGA. This CDR3 has 11 amino acids. Trimming shortened V by 5 bases and J by 3 bases, and 3 bases separated the two germline ends. CDR3 in amino acids: CASSTTDTQYF. The CDR3 DNA is TGTGCCAGCAGCACAACAGATACGCAGTATTTT.

The genes are TRBV5-4 and TRBJ2-1, with 9 bases fitting TRBD2. The length of the CDR3 is 16 residues. In germline, CDR1 is SGHNT, CDR2 YYREEE (reference sequence). With 5 bases clipped from V and 4 bases from J, the junction kept 10 bases outside the gene matches. The CDR3 sequence: CASRKTGTSPYNEQFF. The CDR3 DNA is TGTGCCAGCAGAAAGACCGGGACTAGCCCGTACAATGAGCAGTTCTTC.

The chain couples TRBV5-1 to TRBJ2-3; 15 bases agree with TRBD2. Trimming took 4 bases from V and 5 from J; bases not matched to a gene: 8. Germline V gene sequence: CDR1 SGHRS, CDR2 YFSETQ. The CDR3 loop spans 17 amino acids. CDR3 in DNA: TGCGCCAGCAGCCCGGGACTAGCGGGAGGAGCGAGAGATACGCAGTATTTT. It encodes CASSPGLAGGARDTQYF. The full variable domain, its missing parts supplied by reference TRBV5-1 and TRBJ2-3, is KAGVTQTPRYLIKTRGQQVTLSCSPISGHRSVSWYQQTPGQGLQFLFEYFSETQRNKGNFPGRFSGRQFSNSRSEMNVSTLELGDSALYLCASSPGLAGGARDTQYFGPGTRLTVL.

The gene calls are TRBV27 and TRBJ2-5, with no clear D. The germline V gene encodes CDR1 MNHEY and CDR2 SMNVEV (reference sequence). The CDR3 sequence is 15 residues long. V lost 4 bases and J 0 bases, leaving 12 bases between the germline ends. In DNA form, the CDR3 reads TGTGCCAGCAGTTACCGCCCAATGTACCAAGAGACCCAGTACTTC. Translating gives CASSYRPMYQETQYF.

The rearrangement joins TRBV5-1 to TRBJ2-5, with D perhaps matching TRBD1 or TRBD2 (5 bases each). In germline, CDR1 is SGHRS, CDR2 YFSETQ. V dropped 4 bases and J dropped 1 base, with 17 bases sitting between them. The CDR3 runs 16 residues. DNA for the CDR3: TGCGCCAGCAGCCCCGGGGACGGAGCCTTCCAAGAGACCCAGTACTTC. Its protein is CASSPGDGAFQETQYF.

The chain couples TRBV15 to TRBJ2-1; no firm D call. V lost 0 bases and J lost 3, with 12 bases in between. The CDR3 has 16 residues. CDR1 is LNHNV and CDR2 is YYDKDF in the germline V gene (reference sequence). The CDR3 bases are TGTGCCACCAGCAGAGATACGCGCGTAGACTACAATGAGCAGTTCTTC. Protein: CATSRDTRVDYNEQFF.

The chain has TRBV27 and TRBJ1-2; 9 bases map to TRBD1. J was trimmed by 8 bases and V by 2 bases; bases with no gene match: 15. The CDR3 loop spans 17 amino acids. The V gene's germline CDR1 is MNHEY and CDR2 SMNVEV (reference sequence). The CDR3 DNA reads TGTGCCAGCAGTTTAGACACCCTACAGGGGGCATATGAAGGCTACACCTTC. It specifies CASSLDTLQGAYEGYTF.

The rearrangement uses TRBV7-2 and TRBJ2-5; D is perhaps TRBD1 or TRBD2 (7 bases each). The CDR3 runs to 14 residues. Trimming pared 5 bases from V and 5 bases from J, leaving 15 bases between. Germline loops: CDR1 SGHTA, CDR2 FQGNSA. The CDR3 sequence: CASSQGGSSETQYF. The DNA for the CDR3 is TGTGCCAGCAGCCAGGGGGGGAGTTCGGAGACCCAGTACTTC.